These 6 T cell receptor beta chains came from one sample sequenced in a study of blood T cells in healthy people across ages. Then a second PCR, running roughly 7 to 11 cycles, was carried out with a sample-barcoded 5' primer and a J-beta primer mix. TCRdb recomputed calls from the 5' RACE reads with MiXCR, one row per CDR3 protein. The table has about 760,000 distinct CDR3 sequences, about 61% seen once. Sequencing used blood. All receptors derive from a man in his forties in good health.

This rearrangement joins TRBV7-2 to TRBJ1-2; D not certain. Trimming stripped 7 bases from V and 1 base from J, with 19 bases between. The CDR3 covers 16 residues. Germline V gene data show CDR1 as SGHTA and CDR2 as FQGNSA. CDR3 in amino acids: CASNAPERSFNYGYTF. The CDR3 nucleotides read TGTGCCAGCAACGCGCCGGAGAGGTCCTTTAACTATGGCTACACCTTC.

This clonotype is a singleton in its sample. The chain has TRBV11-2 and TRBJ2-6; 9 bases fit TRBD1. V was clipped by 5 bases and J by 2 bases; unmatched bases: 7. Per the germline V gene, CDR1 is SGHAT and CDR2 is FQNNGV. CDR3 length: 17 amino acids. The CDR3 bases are TGTGCCAGCAGCATGGGACAGGGCCTGCCTGGGGCCAACGTCCTGACTTTC. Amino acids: CASSMGQGLPGANVLTF.

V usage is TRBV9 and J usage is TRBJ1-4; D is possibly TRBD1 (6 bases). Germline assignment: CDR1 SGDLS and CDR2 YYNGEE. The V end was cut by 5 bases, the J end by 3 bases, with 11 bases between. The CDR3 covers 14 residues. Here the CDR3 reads CASREQGSNEKLFF. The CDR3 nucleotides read TGTGCCAGCAGAGAACAGGGATCTAATGAAAAACTGTTTTTT.

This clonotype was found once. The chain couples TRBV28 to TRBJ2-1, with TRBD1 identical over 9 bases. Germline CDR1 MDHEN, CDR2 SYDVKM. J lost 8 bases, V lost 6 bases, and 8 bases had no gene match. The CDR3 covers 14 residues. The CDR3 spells CASRRDRALDEQFF. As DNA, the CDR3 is TGTGCCAGCAGAAGGGACAGGGCCCTTGATGAGCAGTTCTTC.

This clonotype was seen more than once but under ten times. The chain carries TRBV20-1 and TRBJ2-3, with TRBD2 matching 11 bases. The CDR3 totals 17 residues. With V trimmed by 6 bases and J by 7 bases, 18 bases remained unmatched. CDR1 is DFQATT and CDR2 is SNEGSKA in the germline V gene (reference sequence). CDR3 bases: TGCAGTGCCCCAGGCCGGATTCGAGGACTAGCGGGTCATACGCAGTATTTT. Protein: CSAPGRIRGLAGHTQYF.

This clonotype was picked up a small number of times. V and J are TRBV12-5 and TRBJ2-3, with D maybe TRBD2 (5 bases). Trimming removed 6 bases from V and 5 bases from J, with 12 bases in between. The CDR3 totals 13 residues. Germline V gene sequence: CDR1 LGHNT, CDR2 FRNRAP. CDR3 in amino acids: CASGGVRGDTQYF. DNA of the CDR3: TGTGCTAGTGGCGGAGTACGGGGAGATACGCAGTATTTT.